The T cell receptor beta chain described here comes from a study of blood T cell repertoires in COVID-19. The overall study: Whether acute or convalescent, the COVID-19 samples came from the United States, Italy and Spain. Sources were T cells, B-cell-depleted T cells, or PBMCs; the material itself was cDNA or gDNA.

As originally analysed: The authors estimated nucleated cell counts from reference gene primer amplification. Only in-frame clones appear in the TCRdb table, and some are missing; sequencing was by immunoSEQ multiplex PCR. The V and J calls and clone size were taken over from that table, and D and trimming were inferred from the DNA. The sample has around 93,000 clones; 88% are singletons. The CDR3 is made up of 15 amino acids. V dropped 0 bases and J dropped 5 bases, with 13 bases sitting between them. Per the germline V gene, CDR1 is LGHDT and CDR2 is YNNKEL (reference sequence). The J gene is TRBJ1-2, the V gene TRBV3-1 (or the pseudogene TRBV3-2); D ambiguous. This clonotype originated in a man older than 75 with acute or convalescent COVID-19. The specimen was peripheral blood. DNA of the CDR3: TGTGCCAGCAGCCAAGATCTTGGGCAGCCTTATGGCTACACCTTC. Protein: CASSQDLGQPYGYTF.